What follows describes a single T cell receptor beta chain. Other DNA variants within this sample encode the same CDR3. Germline-derived CDR1 and CDR2 are SGHDT and YYEEEE. With V trimmed by 0 bases and J by 4 bases, 6 bases remained unmatched. The CDR3 has 15 residues. 60 Vbeta and 13 Jbeta primers were used in PCR. Some clones are missing from TCRdb's copy, which holds only in-frame ones; the method was immunoSEQ multiplex PCR. The top ten hold 1.5% of the sample, which has some 150,000 clones, approximately 87% seen once. The sample is drawn from a study of cytomegalovirus exposure and HLA in healthy donors.

The sample consisted of PBMCs. This chain uses TRBV5-6 with TRBJ2-7; 8 nucleotides align to TRBD1. The TCR was taken from a man in his forties or fifties in good health and CMV-seronegative. The CDR3 loop reads CASSLAGQGSYEQYF. CDR3 nucleotide sequence: TGTGCCAGCAGCTTGGCCGGACAGGGTTCTTACGAGCAGTACTTC.